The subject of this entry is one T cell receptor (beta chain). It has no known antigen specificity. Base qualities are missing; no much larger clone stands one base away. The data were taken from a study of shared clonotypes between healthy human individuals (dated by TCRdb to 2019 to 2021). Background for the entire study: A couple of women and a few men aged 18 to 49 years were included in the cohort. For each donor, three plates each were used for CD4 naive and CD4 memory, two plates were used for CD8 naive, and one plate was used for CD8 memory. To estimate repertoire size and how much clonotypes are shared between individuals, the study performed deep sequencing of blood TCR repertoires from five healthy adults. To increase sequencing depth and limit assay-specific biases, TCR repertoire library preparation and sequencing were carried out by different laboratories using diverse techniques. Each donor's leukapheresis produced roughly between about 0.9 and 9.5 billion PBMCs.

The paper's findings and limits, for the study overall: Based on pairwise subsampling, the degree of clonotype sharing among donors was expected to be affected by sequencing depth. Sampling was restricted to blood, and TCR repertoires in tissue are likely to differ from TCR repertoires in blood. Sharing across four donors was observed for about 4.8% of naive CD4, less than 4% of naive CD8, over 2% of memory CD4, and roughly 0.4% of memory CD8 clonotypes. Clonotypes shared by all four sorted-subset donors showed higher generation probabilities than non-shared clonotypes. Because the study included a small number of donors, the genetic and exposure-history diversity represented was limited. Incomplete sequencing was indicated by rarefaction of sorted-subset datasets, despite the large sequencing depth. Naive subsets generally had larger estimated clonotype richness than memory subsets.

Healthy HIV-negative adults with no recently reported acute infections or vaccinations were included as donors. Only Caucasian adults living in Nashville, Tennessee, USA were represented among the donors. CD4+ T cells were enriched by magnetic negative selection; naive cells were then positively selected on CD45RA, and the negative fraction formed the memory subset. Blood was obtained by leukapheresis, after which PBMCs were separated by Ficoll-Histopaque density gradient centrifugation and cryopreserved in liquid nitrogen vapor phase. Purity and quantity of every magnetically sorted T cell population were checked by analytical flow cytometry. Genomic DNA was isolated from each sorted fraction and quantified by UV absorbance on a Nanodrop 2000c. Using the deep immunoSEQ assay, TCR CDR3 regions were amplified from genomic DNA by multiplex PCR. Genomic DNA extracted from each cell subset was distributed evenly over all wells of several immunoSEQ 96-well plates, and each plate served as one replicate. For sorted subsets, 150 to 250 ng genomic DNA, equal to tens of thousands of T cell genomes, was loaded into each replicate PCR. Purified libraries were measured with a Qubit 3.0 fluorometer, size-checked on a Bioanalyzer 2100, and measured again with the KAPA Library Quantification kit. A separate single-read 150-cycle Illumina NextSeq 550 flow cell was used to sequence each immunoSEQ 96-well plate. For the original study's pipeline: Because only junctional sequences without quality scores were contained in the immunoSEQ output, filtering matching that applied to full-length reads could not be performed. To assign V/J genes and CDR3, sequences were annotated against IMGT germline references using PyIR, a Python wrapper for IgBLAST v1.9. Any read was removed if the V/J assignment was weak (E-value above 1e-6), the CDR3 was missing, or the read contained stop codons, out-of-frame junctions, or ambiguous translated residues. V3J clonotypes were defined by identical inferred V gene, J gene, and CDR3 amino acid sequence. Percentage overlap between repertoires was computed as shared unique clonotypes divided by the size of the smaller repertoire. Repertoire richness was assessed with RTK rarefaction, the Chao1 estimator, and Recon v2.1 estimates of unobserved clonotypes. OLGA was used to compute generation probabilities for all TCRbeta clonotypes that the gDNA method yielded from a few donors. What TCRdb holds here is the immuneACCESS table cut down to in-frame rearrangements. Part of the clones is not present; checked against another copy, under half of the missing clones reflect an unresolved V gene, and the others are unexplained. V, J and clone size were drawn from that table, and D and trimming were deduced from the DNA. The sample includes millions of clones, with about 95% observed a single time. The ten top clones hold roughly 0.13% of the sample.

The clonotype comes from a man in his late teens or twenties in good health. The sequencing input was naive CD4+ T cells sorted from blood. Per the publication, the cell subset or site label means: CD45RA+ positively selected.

The CDR3 has the sequence CATSRAGGAETQYF. The sequenced DNA: TGTGCCACCAGCAGAGCAGGGGGCGCGGAGACCCAGTACTTC. This chain is built from TRBV15 and TRBJ2-5, with 8 central nucleotides matching TRBD1. The germline V end is reduced by 1 base and the J end by 5 bases; junction bases left unmatched: 3. Reading from cysteine to phenylalanine, the CDR3 counts 14 amino acids. Left in the record is the CDR3 DNA by itself, 42 bases read in frame from the first base. From the germline V gene (reference sequence), CDR1 is LNHNV and CDR2 is YYDKDF.